The 29 T cell receptor beta chains reported below all come from one sample, sequenced in a study of blood T cell repertoires in COVID-19. Method: immunoSEQ multiplex PCR; TCRdb's copy keeps in-frame clones and lacks some. The sample yields 150,000 to 200,000 clones, roughly four fifths seen once. The sequenced material came from peripheral blood. These receptors all come from a woman aged 80 or older with COVID-19, enrolled during active disease.

The chain joins TRBV20-1 to TRBJ2-7, with TRBD2 identical over 8 bases. The CDR3 has 11 residues. Germline V gene lookup returns CDR1 DFQATT and CDR2 SNEGSKA (reference sequence). J gave up 6 bases and V 6 bases, and 4 bases lay outside the gene matches. The CDR3 bases are TGCAGTGCATCCCGGGGGGGCGAGCAGTACTTC. This sequence encodes CSASRGGEQYF.

This rearrangement joins TRBV6-5 to TRBJ2-5; 9 bases agree with TRBD2. The germline V gene encodes CDR1 MNHEY and CDR2 SVGAGI. The CDR3 is 14 amino acids. The J segment lost 5 bases and the V segment lost 3 bases, leaving 4 bases of the junction unmatched. CDR3 nucleotide sequence: TGTGCCAGCAGTTATCGCGGGGGGGAGGAGACCCAGTACTTC. It specifies CASSYRGGEETQYF.

The gene calls are TRBV7-9 and TRBJ2-7; TRBD2 aligns across 7 bases. Germline loops: CDR1 SEHNR, CDR2 FQNEAQ (reference sequence). CDR3 length equals 15 residues. Trimming took 5 bases from V and 4 from J; bases not matched to a gene: 11. The CDR3 DNA is TGTGCCAGCAGCCCAAGAGGCGGGAGCTTGTACGAGCAGTACTTC. This sequence encodes CASSPRGGSLYEQYF.

The CDR3 here is CASSYSPGQGYYGYTF. CDR3 DNA: TGTGCCAGCAGTTACTCACCGGGACAGGGTTACTATGGCTACACCTTC. The chain couples TRBV6-6 to TRBJ1-2, with 9 bases matching TRBD1. The V and J ends lost 0 bases and 3 bases, in that order; junction bases with no gene match: 5. The CDR3 sequence is 16 residues long. Germline V lookup: CDR1 MNHNY, CDR2 SVGAGI (reference sequence).

The J gene is TRBJ1-1, the V gene TRBV28, with D maybe TRBD1 (6 bases). The V and J ends lost 2 bases and 11 bases respectively, with 15 bases between them. The CDR3 totals 13 residues. Germline-derived CDR1 and CDR2 are MDHEN and SYDVKM. The CDR3 loop is CASSLGQREVAFF. CDR3 coding DNA: TGTGCCAGCAGTTTAGGACAGCGGGAAGTCGCTTTCTTT.

The chain joins TRBV28 to TRBJ2-5; perhaps TRBD1 as D (7 bases). V lost 6 bases, J lost 5 bases, and 19 bases lay in between. Germline values: CDR1 MDHEN, CDR2 SYDVKM. The CDR3 sequence is 15 residues long. This chain's CDR3 is CASSPSGQGGETQYF. The CDR3 nucleotides are TGTGCCAGCAGCCCATCTGGTCAGGGGGGCGAGACCCAGTACTTC.

The gene calls are TRBV4-2 and TRBJ1-2, with 9 bases lining up with TRBD1. This CDR3 region has 15 residues. V shed 3 bases and J 1 base; nucleotides not matched to a gene: 3. CDR1 and CDR2 (germline): LGHNA, YNFKEQ. CDR3 nucleotides: TGTGCCAGCAGCCAGAGGACAGGGGATAACTATGGCTACACCTTC. This codes for CASSQRTGDNYGYTF.

The chain uses TRBV5-1 and TRBJ2-7, with 7 bases that match TRBD1. CDR3 length equals 13 residues. Germline loops: CDR1 SGHRS, CDR2 YFSETQ. After removal of 4 bases from V and 4 bases from J, the junction contained 5 bases not matched to a gene. The CDR3 nucleotides are TGCGCCAGCAGCACCGGGACAGCATACGAGCAGTACTTC. Amino acids: CASSTGTAYEQYF.

The chain employs TRBV9 and TRBJ2-1; D is ambiguous. Trimming left V 5 bases short and J 7 bases short, with 10 bases between. The CDR3 length is 12 residues. Germline CDR1 reads SGDLS; CDR2 reads YYNGEE. The CDR3 coding sequence is TGTGCCAGCAGTCAGACTCCTAATGAGCAGTTCTTC. This translates into CASSQTPNEQFF.

The J gene is TRBJ1-2, the V gene TRBV2; TRBD1 matches 8 bases. The CDR3 runs 12 residues. V lost 9 bases to trimming and J lost 4 bases; unmatched junction nucleotides: 4. The germline V gene encodes CDR1 SNHLY and CDR2 FYNNEI. The CDR3 nucleotides read TGTGCCAGTTCAGGGGGCCCCTATGGCTACACCTTC. This gives the protein CASSGGPYGYTF.

Worth noting for this clone: Compared with germline, one end of the junction differs, possibly owing to a read error. The chain has TRBV27 and TRBJ1-4, with 8 bases aligning to TRBD1. The CDR3 totals 14 residues. In germline, CDR1 is MNHEY, CDR2 SMNVEV (reference sequence). CDR3 protein: CASGPRDRNGKLFF. The CDR3 nucleotides are TGTGCCAGCGGACCCCGGGACAGGAATGGAAAACTGTTTTTT.

V and J are TRBV5-5 and TRBJ1-1, with D maybe TRBD1 (6 bases). Germline values: CDR1 SGHKS, CDR2 YYEKEE (reference sequence). V was shortened by 3 bases and J by 3 bases, with 9 bases between the two germline ends. The CDR3 is 13 amino acids. The CDR3: CASSSQGYTEAFF. DNA for the CDR3: TGTGCCAGCAGCTCACAGGGTTACACTGAAGCTTTCTTT.

This chain uses TRBV5-1 with TRBJ1-1; a possible D gene is TRBD1 (5 bases). V lost 0 bases and J 1 base, leaving 13 bases between the germline ends. This CDR3 is built from 16 residues. The germline gives CDR1 SGHRS, CDR2 YFSETQ. The CDR3 nucleotides read TGCGCCAGCAGCTTGGCAGCGGGGACTCGGAACACTGAAGCTTTCTTT. Encoded protein: CASSLAAGTRNTEAFF. Combining the CDR3 with reference TRBV5-1 and TRBJ1-1 gives the whole variable domain KAGVTQTPRYLIKTRGQQVTLSCSPISGHRSVSWYQQTPGQGLQFLFEYFSETQRNKGNFPGRFSGRQFSNSRSEMNVSTLELGDSALYLCASSLAAGTRNTEAFFGQGTRLTVV.

The chain is built from TRBV5-1 and TRBJ2-3; perhaps TRBD2 as D (7 bases). Germline V gene lookup returns CDR1 SGHRS and CDR2 YFSETQ. This CDR3 spans 14 amino acids. Deletions cut 7 bases from V and 0 bases from J, with 12 bases between. This chain's CDR3 is CASLRGGSTDTQYF. DNA for the CDR3: TGCGCCAGCCTTAGGGGGGGGAGCACAGATACGCAGTATTTT.

The gene calls are TRBV7-9 and TRBJ1-1; the D gene is possibly TRBD1 (5 bases). This CDR3 spans 15 amino acids. Germline V CDR1 and CDR2: SEHNR, FQNEAQ (reference sequence). Trimming stripped 5 bases from V and 3 bases from J, with 16 bases between. The CDR3 DNA reads TGTGCCAGCAGCCCGGATTTTAGGGGTGACACTGAAGCTTTCTTT. This sequence encodes CASSPDFRGDTEAFF.

The CDR3 loop reads CASSPPPQGSYGYTF. Written as DNA, the CDR3 is TGTGCCAGCTCACCACCGCCACAGGGAAGTTATGGCTACACCTTC. The chain has TRBV18 and TRBJ1-2, with a tentative D call TRBD1 (6 bases). The CDR3 loop spans 15 amino acids. Germline assignment: CDR1 KGHSH and CDR2 LQKENI. Trimming left V 0 bases short and J 5 bases short, with 13 bases between.

The sample holds one count of this clone. The J gene is TRBJ1-2, the V gene TRBV18; TRBD1 matches 7 bases. The germline V gene encodes CDR1 KGHSH and CDR2 LQKENI. This CDR3 is 13 amino acids long. Trimming cost V 6 bases and J 7 bases; bases outside gene matches: 8. The CDR3 DNA sequence: TGTGCCAGCTCTCGGGACAGAGGTCTTGGCTACACCTTC. Amino acid sequence: CASSRDRGLGYTF.

The chain joins TRBV7-3 to TRBJ2-2; tentatively, D is TRBD1 (6 bases). The V end lost 4 bases, the J end lost 5 bases, and 11 bases lay between the germline ends. Germline V gene sequence: CDR1 SGHTA, CDR2 FQGTGA. CDR3 size: 14 residues. The CDR3 loop reads CASSSTGYTGELFF. DNA for the CDR3: TGTGCCAGCAGCTCTACAGGGTATACCGGGGAGCTGTTTTTT.

The rearrangement links TRBV5-1 to TRBJ2-1; the match to TRBD2 covers 11 bases. The germline gives CDR1 SGHRS, CDR2 YFSETQ. The CDR3 consists of 20 residues. V lost 3 bases and J lost 0; bases outside the gene matches: 14. CDR3 in DNA: TGCGCCAGCAGCTCGCAGGGACTAGCGGAGATCAGGAGCTCCTACAATGAGCAGTTCTTC. Translation: CASSSQGLAEIRSSYNEQFF.

V gene TRBV3-1 (or the pseudogene TRBV3-2) combines with J gene TRBJ2-3; maybe TRBD1 (5 bases). CDR3 size: 11 residues. Trimming removed 8 bases from V and 6 bases from J, with 9 bases in between. The germline CDR1 and CDR2 sequences are LGHDT and YNNKEL (reference sequence). The CDR3 DNA reads TGTGCCAGCTCTGGGGCGGATACGCAGTATTTT. It specifies CASSGADTQYF.

This chain joins TRBV6-5 and TRBJ2-2, with 10 bases aligning to TRBD1. This CDR3 comprises 15 residues. The V segment lost 5 bases and the J segment 6 bases; nucleotides outside the gene matches: 6. CDR1 is MNHEY, CDR2 SVGAGI, per germline. CDR3 DNA: TGTGCCAGCAGTCTGGGACAGGGGTGGGCCGGGGAGCTGTTTTTT. Translated: CASSLGQGWAGELFF.

The chain combines TRBV18 with TRBJ1-4; 8 nucleotides align to TRBD1. The CDR3 has 14 residues. Germline V gene lookup returns CDR1 KGHSH and CDR2 LQKENI. V gave up 2 bases and J gave up 8 bases; unmatched junction bases: 4. CDR3 bases: TGTGCCAGCTCACCAGGACAGGGCTGGGAAAAACTGTTTTTT. It specifies CASSPGQGWEKLFF.

The chain joins TRBV27 to TRBJ2-7, with D perhaps TRBD2 (6 bases). Deletions cut 5 bases from V and 7 bases from J, with 21 bases between. This CDR3 comprises 15 residues. Germline V lookup: CDR1 MNHEY, CDR2 SMNVEV (reference sequence). The CDR3 here is CASSPRIAASLEQYF. The CDR3 region has the DNA TGTGCCAGCAGTCCGCGGATAGCGGCCTCCTTGGAGCAGTACTTC.

The chain is built from TRBV7-2 and TRBJ1-1; D not certain. Germline loops: CDR1 SGHTA, CDR2 FQGNSA. V shed 1 base and J shed 7 bases, with 13 bases lying between them. This CDR3 comprises 14 residues. DNA for the CDR3: TGTGCCAGCAGCTTAGACAGAATAGTTGTTGAAGCTTTCTTT. Its translation: CASSLDRIVVEAFF. The complete variable domain, with remaining parts taken from reference TRBV7-2 and TRBJ1-1, reads GAGVSQSPSNKVTEKGKDVELRCDPISGHTALYWYRQSLGQGLEFLIYFQGNSAPDKSGLPSDRFSAERTGGSVSTLTIQRTQQEDSAVYLCASSLDRIVVEAFFGQGTRLTVV.

The J gene is TRBJ1-1, the V gene TRBV18; maybe TRBD1 (5 bases). V gave up 6 bases and J gave up 1 base, with 9 bases separating them. In germline, CDR1 is KGHSH, CDR2 LQKENI. This CDR3 is built from 13 residues. CDR3 sequence (DNA): TGTGCCAGCTCTACCCAGGGGAACACTGAAGCTTTCTTT. It encodes CASSTQGNTEAFF.

The rearrangement uses TRBV29-1 and TRBJ2-5; 7 bases map to TRBD2. V lost 6 bases and J lost 4; bases outside the gene matches: 8. CDR1 and CDR2 from the germline V gene are SQVTM and ANQGSEA. CDR3 size: 13 residues. For the CDR3, the DNA is TGCAGCGTATGGGGGGGAGTCGGAGAGACCCAGTACTTC. It is translated as CSVWGGVGETQYF. Complete variable domain (other parts from reference TRBV29-1 and TRBJ2-5): SAVISQKPSRDICQRGTSLTIQCQVDSQVTMMFWYRQQPGQSLTLIATANQGSEATYESGFVIDKFPISRPNLTFSTLTVSNMSPEDSSIYLCSVWGGVGETQYFGPGTRLLVL.

The rearrangement links TRBV7-9 to TRBJ2-7, with 7 positions matching TRBD1. The J segment lost 0 bases and the V segment lost 3 bases, leaving 14 bases of the junction unmatched. The germline V gene has CDR1 SEHNR and CDR2 FQNEAQ (reference sequence). The CDR3 loop spans 18 amino acids. CDR3 in amino acids: CASSFPRRDRLNSYEQYF. The DNA for the CDR3 is TGTGCCAGCAGCTTCCCTCGAAGGGACAGACTTAACTCCTACGAGCAGTACTTC.

The chain has TRBV5-1 and TRBJ2-3; 8 nucleotides agree with TRBD2. Germline CDR1 SGHRS, CDR2 YFSETQ. This CDR3 has 15 amino acids. V lost 5 bases, J lost 3 bases, and 8 bases stayed unmatched. DNA of the CDR3: TGCGCCAGCAGGGCCAGCGGGAGATCGACAGATACGCAGTATTTT. This codes for CASRASGRSTDTQYF.

This sequence joins TRBV7-2 and TRBJ2-3, with 9 nucleotides matching TRBD2. This CDR3 is built from 15 residues. CDR1 and CDR2 (germline): SGHTA, FQGNSA. Losses at the gene ends were 2 bases for V and 1 base for J; bases not matched to a gene: 1. In DNA form, the CDR3 reads TGTGCCAGCAGCTTATCTAGCGGGGGCACAGATACGCAGTATTTT. Its protein product is CASSLSSGGTDTQYF. Looking up the rest from reference TRBV7-2 and TRBJ2-3 gives the full variable domain: GAGVSQSPSNKVTEKGKDVELRCDPISGHTALYWYRQSLGQGLEFLIYFQGNSAPDKSGLPSDRFSAERTGGSVSTLTIQRTQQEDSAVYLCASSLSSGGTDTQYFGPGTRLTVL.